One sample yielded the 5 T cell receptor beta chains listed below, sequenced in a study of blood T cell repertoires in COVID-19. Measured with immunoSEQ multiplex PCR; TCRdb has only the in-frame clones, and not every one. The data hold roughly 180,000 clones, with more than 70% observed a single time. Source material: peripheral blood. Receptors originate from a woman aged 60-75 years with acute or convalescent COVID-19.

The chain joins TRBV2 to TRBJ1-5; 7 nucleotides align to TRBD1. Germline trimming cut 4 bases from V and 3 bases from J; bases unmatched to any gene: 3. The CDR3 has 14 residues. The V gene's germline CDR1 is SNHLY and CDR2 FYNNEI. CDR3: CASSGQGYNQPQHF. DNA for the CDR3: TGTGCCAGCAGTGGACAGGGATACAATCAGCCCCAGCATTTT.

The chain recombines TRBV10-3 with TRBJ2-1, with 14 bases lining up with TRBD2. Germline-derived CDR1 and CDR2 are ENHRY and SYGVKD. The CDR3 has 19 residues. The junction had 13 bases not matched to a gene; V was cut back by 0 bases and J by 9 bases. The CDR3 DNA reads TGTGCCATCAGTGAGTCGCGTCAAGTGACTAGCGGGAGGGCCAGTGAGCAGTTCTTC. Residues: CAISESRQVTSGRASEQFF.

The chain uses TRBV7-2 and TRBJ2-2; 8 bases map to TRBD2. The CDR3 is 15 amino acids. Germline trimming cut 1 base from V and 7 bases from J; bases unmatched to any gene: 5. Germline V gives CDR1 SGHTA, CDR2 FQGNSA. As DNA, the CDR3 is TGTGCCAGCAGCTTAGATGGGGCGGGAGGCGGGGAGCTGTTTTTT. As protein: CASSLDGAGGGELFF.

The chain recombines TRBV5-1 with TRBJ1-2; a possible D gene is TRBD1 (5 bases). V lost 2 bases to trimming and J lost 5 bases, with 16 bases between them. This CDR3 has 15 residues. The germline V gene has CDR1 SGHRS and CDR2 YFSETQ. The CDR3 DNA sequence: TGCGCCAGCAGCTTTTTGTCTGGGGCCCAGTATGGCTACACCTTC. It translates to CASSFLSGAQYGYTF.

The chain employs TRBV29-1 and TRBJ1-3, with 8 bases identical to TRBD1. Trimming took 4 bases from V and 4 from J; bases not matched to a gene: 0. CDR1 SQVTM and CDR2 ANQGSEA come from the germline V gene. The CDR3 is 12 amino acids. Written as DNA, the CDR3 is TGCAGCGTTGGGACAGGGGGAAACACCATATATTTT. Protein sequence: CSVGTGGNTIYF.